This entry concerns a single T cell receptor beta chain. TCRdb's copy holds only in-frame clones and misses some; the assay was immunoSEQ multiplex PCR. The sample has 150,000 to 200,000 clones; 94% are singletons. The data derive from a study of T cell responses to AZD1222 COVID-19 vaccine. Overall study context: Second-dose timings of about 4 or about 12 weeks were pooled.

The sequence was obtained from an adult in good health. The sample here was peripheral blood, taken on day 0 of AZD1222 vaccination.

The CDR3 region is CASRGGGNTEAFF. The CDR3 DNA follows: TGTGCCAGCAGGGGTGGTGGGAACACTGAAGCTTTCTTT. V is TRBV7-9 and J is TRBJ1-1; D ambiguous. Germline assignment: CDR1 SEHNR and CDR2 FQNEAQ (reference sequence). The V end was cut by 6 bases, the J end by 1 base, with 9 bases between. CDR3 length: 13 amino acids.